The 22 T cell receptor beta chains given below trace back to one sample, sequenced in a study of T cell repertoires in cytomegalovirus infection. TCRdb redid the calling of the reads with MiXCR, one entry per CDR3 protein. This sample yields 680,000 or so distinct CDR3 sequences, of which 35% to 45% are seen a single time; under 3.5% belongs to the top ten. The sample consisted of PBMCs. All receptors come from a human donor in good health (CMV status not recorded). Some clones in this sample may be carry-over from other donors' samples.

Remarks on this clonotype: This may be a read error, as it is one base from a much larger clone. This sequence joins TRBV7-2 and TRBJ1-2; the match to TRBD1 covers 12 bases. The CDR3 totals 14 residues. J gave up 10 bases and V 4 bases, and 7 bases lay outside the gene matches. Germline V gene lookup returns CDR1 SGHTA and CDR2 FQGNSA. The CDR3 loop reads CASSSGQGAGVYTF. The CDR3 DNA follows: TGTGCCAGCAGCTCGGGACAGGGGGCAGGGGTCTACACCTTC.

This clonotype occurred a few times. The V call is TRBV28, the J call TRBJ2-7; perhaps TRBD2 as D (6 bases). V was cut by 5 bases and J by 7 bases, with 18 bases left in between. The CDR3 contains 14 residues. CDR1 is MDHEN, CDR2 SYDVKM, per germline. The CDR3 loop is CASSPPDYPREQYF. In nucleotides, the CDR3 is TGTGCCAGCAGTCCCCCGGACTACCCCCGGGAGCAGTACTTC.

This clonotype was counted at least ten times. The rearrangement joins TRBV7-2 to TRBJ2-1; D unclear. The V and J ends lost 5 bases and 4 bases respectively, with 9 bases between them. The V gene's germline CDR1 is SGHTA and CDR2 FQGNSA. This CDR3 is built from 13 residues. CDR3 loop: CASSIGRYNEQFF. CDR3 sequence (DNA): TGTGCCAGCAGCATAGGACGGTACAATGAGCAGTTCTTC.

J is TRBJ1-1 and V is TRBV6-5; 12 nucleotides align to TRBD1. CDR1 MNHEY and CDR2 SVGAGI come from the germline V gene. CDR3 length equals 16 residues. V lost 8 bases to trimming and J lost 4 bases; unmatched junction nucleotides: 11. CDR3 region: CASGDRGRSKGTEAFF. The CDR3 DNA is TGTGCCAGCGGGGACAGGGGGCGTTCTAAGGGCACTGAAGCTTTCTTT.

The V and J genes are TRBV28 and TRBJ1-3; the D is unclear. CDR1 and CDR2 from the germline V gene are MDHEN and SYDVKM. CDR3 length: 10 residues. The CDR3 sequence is CASGRNTIYF. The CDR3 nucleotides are TGTGCTTCGGGCCGAAACACCATATATTTT.

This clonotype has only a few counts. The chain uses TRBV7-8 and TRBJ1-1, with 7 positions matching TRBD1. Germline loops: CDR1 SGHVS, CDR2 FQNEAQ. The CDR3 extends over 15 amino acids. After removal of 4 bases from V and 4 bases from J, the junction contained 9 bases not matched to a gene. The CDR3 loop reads CASSSHRGEGTEAFF. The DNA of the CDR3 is TGTGCCAGCAGCTCGCACAGGGGAGAAGGCACTGAAGCTTTCTTT.

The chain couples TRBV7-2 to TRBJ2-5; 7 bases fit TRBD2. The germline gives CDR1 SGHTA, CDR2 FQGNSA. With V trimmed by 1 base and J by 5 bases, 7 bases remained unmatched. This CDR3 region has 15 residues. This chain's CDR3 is CASSLDPLGGETQYF. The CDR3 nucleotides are TGTGCCAGCAGCTTAGACCCCTTGGGGGGGGAGACCCAGTACTTC.

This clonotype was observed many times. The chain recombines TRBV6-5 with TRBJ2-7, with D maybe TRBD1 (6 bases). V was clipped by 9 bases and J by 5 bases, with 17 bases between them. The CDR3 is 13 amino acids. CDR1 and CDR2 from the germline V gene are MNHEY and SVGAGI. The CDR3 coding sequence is TGTGCCAGGGTGACCGGGACATCTAACGAGCAGTACTTC. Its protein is CARVTGTSNEQYF.

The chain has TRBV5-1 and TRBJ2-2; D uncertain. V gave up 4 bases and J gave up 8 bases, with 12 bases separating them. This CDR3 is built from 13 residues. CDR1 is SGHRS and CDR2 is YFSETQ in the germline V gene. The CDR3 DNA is TGCGCCAGCAGCCGACACACGCAAGGGGAGCTGTTTTTT. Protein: CASSRHTQGELFF.

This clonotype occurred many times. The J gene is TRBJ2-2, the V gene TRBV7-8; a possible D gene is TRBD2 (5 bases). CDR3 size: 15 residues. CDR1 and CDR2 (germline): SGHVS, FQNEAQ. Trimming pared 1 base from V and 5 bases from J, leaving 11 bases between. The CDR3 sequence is CASSLVARETGELFF. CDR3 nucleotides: TGTGCCAGCAGCTTAGTAGCTAGGGAGACCGGGGAGCTGTTTTTT.

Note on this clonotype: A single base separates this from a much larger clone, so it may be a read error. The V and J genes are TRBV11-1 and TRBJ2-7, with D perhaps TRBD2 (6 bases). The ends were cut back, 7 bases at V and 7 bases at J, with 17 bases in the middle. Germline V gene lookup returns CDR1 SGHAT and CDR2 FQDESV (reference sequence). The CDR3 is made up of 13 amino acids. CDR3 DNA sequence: TGTGCCAGCAACAAGCTTGGACGGGAGGAGCAGTACTTC. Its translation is CASNKLGREEQYF.

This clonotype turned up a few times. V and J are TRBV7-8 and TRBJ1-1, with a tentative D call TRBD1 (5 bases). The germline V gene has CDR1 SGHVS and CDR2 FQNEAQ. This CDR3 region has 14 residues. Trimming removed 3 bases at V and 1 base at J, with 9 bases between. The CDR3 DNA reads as TGTGCCAGCAGCTTCAGGGCCCAGAACACTGAAGCTTTCTTT. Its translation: CASSFRAQNTEAFF.

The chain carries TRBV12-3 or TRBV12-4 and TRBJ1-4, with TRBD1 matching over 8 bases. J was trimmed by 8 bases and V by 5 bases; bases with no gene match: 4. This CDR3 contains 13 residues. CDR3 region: CASSQGAREKLFF. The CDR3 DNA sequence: TGTGCCAGCAGTCAGGGGGCGAGGGAAAAACTGTTTTTT.

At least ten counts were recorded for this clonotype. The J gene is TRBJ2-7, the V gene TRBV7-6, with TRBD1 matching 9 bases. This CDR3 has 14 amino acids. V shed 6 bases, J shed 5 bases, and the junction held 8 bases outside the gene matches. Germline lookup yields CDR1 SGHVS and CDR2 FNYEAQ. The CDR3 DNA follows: TGTGCCAGCAGGAAAGACAGGGGGGCCCACGAGCAGTACTTC. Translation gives CASRKDRGAHEQYF.

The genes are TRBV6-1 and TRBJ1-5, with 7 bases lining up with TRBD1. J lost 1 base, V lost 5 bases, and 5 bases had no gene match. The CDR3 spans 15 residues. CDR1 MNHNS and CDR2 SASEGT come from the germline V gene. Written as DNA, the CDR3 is TGTGCCAGCAGTCGGACAGGAGGGAGCAATCAGCCCCAGCATTTT. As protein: CASSRTGGSNQPQHF.

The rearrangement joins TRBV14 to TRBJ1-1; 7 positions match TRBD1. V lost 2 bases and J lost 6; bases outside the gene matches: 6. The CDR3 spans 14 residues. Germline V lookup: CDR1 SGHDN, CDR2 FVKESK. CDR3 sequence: CASSQRGRNAEAFF. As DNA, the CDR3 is TGTGCCAGCAGCCAAAGGGGGCGCAACGCTGAAGCTTTCTTT. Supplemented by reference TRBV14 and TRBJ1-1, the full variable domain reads EAGVTQFPSHSVIEKGQTVTLRCDPISGHDNLYWYRRVMGKEIKFLLHFVKESKQDESGMPNNRFLAERTGGTYSTLKVQPAELEDSGVYFCASSQRGRNAEAFFGQGTRLTVV.

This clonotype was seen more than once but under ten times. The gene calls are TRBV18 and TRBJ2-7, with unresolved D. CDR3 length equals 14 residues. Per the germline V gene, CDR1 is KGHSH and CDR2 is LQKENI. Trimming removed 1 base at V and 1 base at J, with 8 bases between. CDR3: CASSPLTESYEQYF. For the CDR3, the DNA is TGTGCCAGCTCACCACTGACCGAGTCCTACGAGCAGTACTTC.

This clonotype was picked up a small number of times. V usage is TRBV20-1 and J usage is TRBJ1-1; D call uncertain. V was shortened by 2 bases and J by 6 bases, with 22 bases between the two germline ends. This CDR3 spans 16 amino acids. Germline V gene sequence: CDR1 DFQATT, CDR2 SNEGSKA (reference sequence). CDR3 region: CSARTVDSPDSPEAFF. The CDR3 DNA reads TGCAGTGCTAGAACGGTCGATTCACCTGATTCTCCTGAAGCTTTCTTT.

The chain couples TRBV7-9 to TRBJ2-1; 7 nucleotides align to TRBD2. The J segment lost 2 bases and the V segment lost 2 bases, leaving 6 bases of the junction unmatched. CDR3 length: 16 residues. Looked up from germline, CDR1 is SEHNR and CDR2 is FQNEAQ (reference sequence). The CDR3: CASSLRASGPYNEQFF. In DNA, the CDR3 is TGTGCCAGCAGCTTAAGGGCTAGCGGCCCCTACAATGAGCAGTTCTTC.

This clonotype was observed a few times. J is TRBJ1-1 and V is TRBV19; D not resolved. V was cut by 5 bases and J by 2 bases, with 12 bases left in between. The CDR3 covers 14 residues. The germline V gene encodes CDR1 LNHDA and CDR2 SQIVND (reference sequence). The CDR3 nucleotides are TGTGCCAGTAGTCCCAGGACTCTAAACACTGAAGCTTTCTTT. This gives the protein CASSPRTLNTEAFF.

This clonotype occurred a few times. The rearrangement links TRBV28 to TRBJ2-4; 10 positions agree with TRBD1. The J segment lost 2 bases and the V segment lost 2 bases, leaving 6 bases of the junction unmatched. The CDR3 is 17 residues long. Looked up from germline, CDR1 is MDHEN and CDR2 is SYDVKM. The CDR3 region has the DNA TGTGCCAGCAGTTTACTCGGGACAGGGGAAACCAAAAACATTCAGTACTTC. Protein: CASSLLGTGETKNIQYF.

The CDR3 protein is CASSLFSRGGETATGELFF. For the CDR3, the DNA is TGTGCCAGCAGCTTATTTTCGCGGGGGGGCGAAACGGCCACCGGGGAGCTGTTTTTT. This chain connects TRBV7-3 to TRBJ2-2; 9 bases are shared with TRBD2. V lost 2 bases, J lost 4 bases, and 14 bases stayed unmatched. CDR1 is SGHTA, CDR2 FQGTGA, per germline. The CDR3 is made up of 19 amino acids. Filled out from reference TRBV7-3 and TRBJ2-2, the complete variable domain reads GAGVSQTPSNKVTEKGKYVELRCDPISGHTALYWYRQSLGQGPEFLIYFQGTGAADDSGLPNDRFFAVRPEGSVSTLKIQRTERGDSAVYLCASSLFSRGGETATGELFFGEGSRLTVL.